Following are 7 T cell receptor beta chains from one sample sequenced in a study of blood T cell repertoires in COVID-19. Some clones are missing from TCRdb's copy, which holds only in-frame ones; the method was immunoSEQ multiplex PCR. The sample includes about 230,000 clones, nearly 90% seen only once; the top ten take about a tenth. Sequencing input: PBMCs or T cells enriched from blood (not recorded which). These receptors all stem from a young man who had recovered from COVID-19.

J is TRBJ2-3 and V is TRBV6-1, with D perhaps TRBD2 (6 bases). The V end lost 2 bases, the J end lost 4 bases, and 13 bases lay between the germline ends. Germline assignment: CDR1 MNHNS and CDR2 SASEGT. The CDR3 loop spans 15 amino acids. The CDR3 DNA follows: TGTGCCAGCAGTGAACAAACTAGCTTTCCAGATACGCAGTATTTT. Its translation is CASSEQTSFPDTQYF.

The chain is built from TRBV9 and TRBJ2-1; the match to TRBD2 covers 7 bases. The CDR3 consists of 12 residues. Germline loops: CDR1 SGDLS, CDR2 YYNGEE. V shed 0 bases and J 9 bases; nucleotides not matched to a gene: 0. The CDR3 region has the DNA TGTGCCAGCAGCGTAGTAGCGGGTGAGCAGTTCTTC. Protein sequence: CASSVVAGEQFF.

The chain joins TRBV28 to TRBJ2-7; TRBD1 is a possible D gene (6 bases). Trimming shortened V by 7 bases and J by 6 bases, and 10 bases separated the two germline ends. In germline, CDR1 is MDHEN, CDR2 SYDVKM. The CDR3 is 11 amino acids. CDR3 residues: CASMRGGEQYF. Here the CDR3 DNA reads TGTGCCAGCATGAGAGGGGGCGAGCAGTACTTC.

This clone was picked up a small number of times. The chain joins TRBV18 to TRBJ2-6, with D possibly matching TRBD1 (5 bases). The CDR3 is 15 amino acids. Germline lookup yields CDR1 KGHSH and CDR2 LQKENI. V lost 5 bases and J lost 1, with 9 bases in between. As DNA, the CDR3 is TGTGCCAGCTCAGGGGCCAAATCTGGGGCCAACGTCCTGACTTTC. It yields the protein CASSGAKSGANVLTF.

The chain joins TRBV5-5 to TRBJ2-2, with D possibly matching TRBD2 (5 bases). Germline V gene data show CDR1 as SGHKS and CDR2 as YYEKEE (reference sequence). Trimming pared 4 bases from V and 7 bases from J, leaving 14 bases between. CDR3 length equals 14 residues. The CDR3 protein is CASSLTRLDGELFF. Written as DNA, the CDR3 is TGTGCCAGCAGCCTTACTAGGTTAGACGGGGAGCTGTTTTTT.

The rearrangement joins TRBV5-6 to TRBJ1-6, with 9 nucleotides matching TRBD1. CDR3 size: 15 residues. With 4 bases clipped from V and 9 bases from J, the junction kept 8 bases outside the gene matches. CDR1 and CDR2 from the germline V gene are SGHDT and YYEEEE. CDR3 loop: CASSEAGTGSSPLHF. In DNA, the CDR3 is TGTGCCAGCAGCGAGGCCGGGACAGGGAGTTCACCCCTCCACTTT.

This clone was recorded only once. The chain couples TRBV5-1 to TRBJ1-2; D uncertain. Germline CDR1 is SGHRS and CDR2 is YFSETQ. The CDR3 covers 13 residues. V gave up 0 bases and J gave up 2 bases, with 5 bases separating them. CDR3 residues: CASSLGENYGYTF. The CDR3 DNA reads TGCGCCAGCAGCTTGGGGGAGAACTATGGCTACACCTTC.